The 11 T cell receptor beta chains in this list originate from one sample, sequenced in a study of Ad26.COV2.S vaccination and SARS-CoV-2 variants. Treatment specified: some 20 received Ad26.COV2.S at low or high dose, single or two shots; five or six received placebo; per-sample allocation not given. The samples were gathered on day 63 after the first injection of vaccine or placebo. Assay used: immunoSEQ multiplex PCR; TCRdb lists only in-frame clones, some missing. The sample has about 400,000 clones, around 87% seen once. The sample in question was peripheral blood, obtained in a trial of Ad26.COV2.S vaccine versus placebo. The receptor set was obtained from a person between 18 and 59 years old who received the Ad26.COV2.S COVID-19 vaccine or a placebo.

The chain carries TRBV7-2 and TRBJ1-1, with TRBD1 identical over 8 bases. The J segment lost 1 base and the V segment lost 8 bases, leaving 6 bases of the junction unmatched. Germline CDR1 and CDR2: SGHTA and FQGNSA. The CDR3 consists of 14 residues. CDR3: CASRRGQENTEAFF. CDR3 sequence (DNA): TGTGCCAGCCGAAGGGGACAGGAGAACACTGAAGCTTTCTTT.

The CDR3 bases are TGTGCCAGCAGCAAAGTGGGGACAGGGGGGCCCAATGAGCAGTTCTTC. It codes for CASSKVGTGGPNEQFF. The gene calls are TRBV21-1 and TRBJ2-1; TRBD1, the D gene given by the table, was not confirmed from the DNA. TRBV21-1 is described as a pseudogene. The CDR3 has 16 amino acids.

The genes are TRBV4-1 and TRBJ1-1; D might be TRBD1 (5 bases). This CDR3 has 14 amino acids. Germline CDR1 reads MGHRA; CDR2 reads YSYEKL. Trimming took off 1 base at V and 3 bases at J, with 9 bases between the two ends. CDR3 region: CASSQGRGDTEAFF. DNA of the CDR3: TGCGCCAGCAGCCAAGGGAGAGGGGACACTGAAGCTTTCTTT.

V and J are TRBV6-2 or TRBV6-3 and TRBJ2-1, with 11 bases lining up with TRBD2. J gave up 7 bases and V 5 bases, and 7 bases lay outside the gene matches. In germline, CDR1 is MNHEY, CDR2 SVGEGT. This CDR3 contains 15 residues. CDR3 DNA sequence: TGTGCCAGCAGTCCGATAGCGGGGGGGCGTAATGAGCAGTTCTTC. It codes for CASSPIAGGRNEQFF.

In nucleotides, the CDR3 is TGTGCCAGCAGCTTGAAGGGCAGCCAGCAGCCCCAGCATTTT. Residues: CASSLKGSQQPQHF. V usage is TRBV5-4 and J usage is TRBJ1-5; D remains ambiguous. The CDR3 extends over 14 amino acids. The germline CDR1 and CDR2 sequences are SGHNT and YYREEE (reference sequence). V was trimmed by 1 base and J by 7 bases, leaving 12 bases between them.

This CDR3 reads CASSIVQGFRSGELFF. For the CDR3, the DNA is TGTGCCAGTAGTATAGTCCAGGGTTTTAGATCCGGGGAGCTGTTTTTT. This sequence joins TRBV19 and TRBJ2-2; tentatively, D is TRBD1 (5 bases). V lost 1 base and J lost 6, with 15 bases in between. The CDR3 sequence is 16 residues long. Germline-derived CDR1 and CDR2 are LNHDA and SQIVND (reference sequence).

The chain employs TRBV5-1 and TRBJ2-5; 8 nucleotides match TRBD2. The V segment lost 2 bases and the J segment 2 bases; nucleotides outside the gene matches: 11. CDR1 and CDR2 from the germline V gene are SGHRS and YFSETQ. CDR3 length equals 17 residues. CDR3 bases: TGCGCCAGCAGCTTTGGACATAGCGGGGCGATACAAGAGACCCAGTACTTC. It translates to CASSFGHSGAIQETQYF.

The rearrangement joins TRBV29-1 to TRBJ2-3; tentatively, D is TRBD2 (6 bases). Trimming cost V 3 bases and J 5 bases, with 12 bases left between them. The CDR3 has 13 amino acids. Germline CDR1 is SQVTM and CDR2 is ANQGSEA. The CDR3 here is CSVDLTRGDTQYF. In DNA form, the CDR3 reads TGCAGCGTTGATCTGACTAGAGGAGATACGCAGTATTTT.

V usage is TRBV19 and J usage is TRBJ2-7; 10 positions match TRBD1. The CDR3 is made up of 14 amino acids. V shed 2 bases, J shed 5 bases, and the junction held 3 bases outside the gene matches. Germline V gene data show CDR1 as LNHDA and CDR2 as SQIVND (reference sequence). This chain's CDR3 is CASSITGTGDEQYF. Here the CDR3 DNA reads TGTGCCAGTAGTATAACCGGGACAGGGGACGAGCAGTACTTC.

The DNA of the CDR3 is TGCAGTGCTAGTGTGCAGGGGTACAGCAATCAGCCCCAGCATTTT. Protein product: CSASVQGYSNQPQHF. The chain links TRBV20-1 to TRBJ1-5; D is possibly TRBD1 (6 bases). V lost 3 bases to trimming and J lost 1 base, with 13 bases between them. The germline V gene has CDR1 DFQATT and CDR2 SNEGSKA (reference sequence). CDR3 length: 15 amino acids.

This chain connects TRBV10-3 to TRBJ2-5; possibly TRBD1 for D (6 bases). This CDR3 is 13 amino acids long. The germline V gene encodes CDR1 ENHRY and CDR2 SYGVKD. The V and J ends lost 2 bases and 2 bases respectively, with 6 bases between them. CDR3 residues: CAISEGQQETQYF. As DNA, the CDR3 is TGTGCCATCAGTGAGGGACAGCAAGAGACCCAGTACTTC.